Each of the 2 T cell receptor beta chains below was sequenced from the same sample in a study of blood T cells in healthy people across ages. For the second PCR, which ran for about 6 to 12 cycles, a sample-barcoded 5' primer and a J-beta primer mix were used. TCRdb ran MiXCR on the 5' RACE reads and lists one entry per CDR3 protein. The table records 950,000 to 1,200,000 distinct CDR3 sequences, less than 45% of them present only once. Sequenced: blood. Source of these receptors: a man aged 18-30 years in good health.

The chain recombines TRBV7-9 with TRBJ1-2; 8 bases agree with TRBD1. The germline CDR1 and CDR2 sequences are SEHNR and FQNEAQ (reference sequence). The CDR3 covers 15 residues. Losses at the gene ends were 5 bases for V and 6 bases for J; bases not matched to a gene: 11. The CDR3 sequence: CASSRPGGFSDGYTF. The CDR3 nucleotides read TGTGCCAGCAGCCGACCAGGGGGCTTTTCGGATGGCTACACCTTC.

This sequence joins TRBV20-1 and TRBJ2-5; D is possibly TRBD1 (6 bases). The CDR3 length is 13 residues. Germline V CDR1 and CDR2: DFQATT, SNEGSKA (reference sequence). The V end was cut by 6 bases, the J end by 11 bases, with 22 bases between. CDR3 residues: CSADPVDRNEQYF. CDR3 nucleotide sequence: TGCAGTGCAGACCCCGTTGACAGGAATGAGCAGTACTTC.